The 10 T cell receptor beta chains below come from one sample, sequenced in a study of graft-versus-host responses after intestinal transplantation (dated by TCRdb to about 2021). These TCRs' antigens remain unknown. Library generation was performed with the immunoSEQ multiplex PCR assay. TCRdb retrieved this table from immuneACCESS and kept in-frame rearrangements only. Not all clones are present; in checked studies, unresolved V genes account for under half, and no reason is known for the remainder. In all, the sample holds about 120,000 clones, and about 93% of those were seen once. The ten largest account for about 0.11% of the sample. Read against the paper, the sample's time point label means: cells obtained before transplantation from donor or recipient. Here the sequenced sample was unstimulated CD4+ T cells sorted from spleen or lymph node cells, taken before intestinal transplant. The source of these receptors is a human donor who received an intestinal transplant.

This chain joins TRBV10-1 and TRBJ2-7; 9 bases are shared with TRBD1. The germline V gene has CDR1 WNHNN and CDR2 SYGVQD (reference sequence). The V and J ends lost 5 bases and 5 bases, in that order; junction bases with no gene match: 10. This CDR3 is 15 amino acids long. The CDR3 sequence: CASSPVGTGLHEQYF. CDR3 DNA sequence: TGCGCCAGCAGTCCGGTGGGGACAGGGCTGCACGAGCAGTACTTC.

The CDR3 spells CATKAPSLGEQYF. The CDR3 nucleotides read TGTGCCACCAAGGCCCCCTCCTTGGGTGAGCAGTACTTC. This chain uses TRBV6-1 with TRBJ2-7; D is unresolved. The V gene's germline CDR1 is MNHNS and CDR2 SASEGT. The CDR3 is 13 amino acids. V was pared by 10 bases and J by 7 bases, with 20 bases between.

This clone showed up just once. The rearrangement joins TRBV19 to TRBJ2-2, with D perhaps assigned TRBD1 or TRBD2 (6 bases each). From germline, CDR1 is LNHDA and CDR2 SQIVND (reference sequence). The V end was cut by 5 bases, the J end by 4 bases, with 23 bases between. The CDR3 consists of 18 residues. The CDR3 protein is CASSSYGRDKFFTGELFF. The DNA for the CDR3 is TGTGCCAGTAGTTCTTATGGGCGGGACAAATTTTTCACCGGGGAGCTGTTTTTT. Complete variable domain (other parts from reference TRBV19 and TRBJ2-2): DGGITQSPKYLFRKEGQNVTLSCEQNLNHDAMYWYRQDPGQGLRLIYYSQIVNDFQKGDIAEGYSVSREKKESFPLTVTSAQKNPTAFYLCASSSYGRDKFFTGELFFGEGSRLTVL.

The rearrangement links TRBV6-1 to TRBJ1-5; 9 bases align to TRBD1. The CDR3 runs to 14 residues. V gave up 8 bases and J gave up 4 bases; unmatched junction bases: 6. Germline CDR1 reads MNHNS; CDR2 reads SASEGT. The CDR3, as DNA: TGTGCCAGCGGGACAGGGACAAGGAATCAGCCCCAGCATTTT. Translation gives CASGTGTRNQPQHF.

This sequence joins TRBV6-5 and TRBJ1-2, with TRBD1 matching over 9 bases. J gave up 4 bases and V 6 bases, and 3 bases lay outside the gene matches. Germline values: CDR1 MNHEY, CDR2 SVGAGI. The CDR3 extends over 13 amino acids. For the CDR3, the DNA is TGTGCCAGCAGACCGGGACAGGGCTATGGCTACACCTTC. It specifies CASRPGQGYGYTF.

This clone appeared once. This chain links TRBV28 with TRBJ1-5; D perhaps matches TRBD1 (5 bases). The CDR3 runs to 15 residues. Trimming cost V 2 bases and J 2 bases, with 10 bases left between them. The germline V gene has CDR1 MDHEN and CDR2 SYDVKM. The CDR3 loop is CASSLRGGGNQPQHF. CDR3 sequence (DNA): TGTGCCAGCAGTTTACGGGGGGGTGGCAATCAGCCCCAGCATTTT.

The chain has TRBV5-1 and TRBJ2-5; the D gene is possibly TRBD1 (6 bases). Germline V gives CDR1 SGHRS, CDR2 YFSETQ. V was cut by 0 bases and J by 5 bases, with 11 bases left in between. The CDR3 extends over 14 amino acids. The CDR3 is CASSLGGLRETQYF. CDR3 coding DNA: TGCGCCAGCAGCTTGGGGGGGCTGAGGGAGACCCAGTACTTC.

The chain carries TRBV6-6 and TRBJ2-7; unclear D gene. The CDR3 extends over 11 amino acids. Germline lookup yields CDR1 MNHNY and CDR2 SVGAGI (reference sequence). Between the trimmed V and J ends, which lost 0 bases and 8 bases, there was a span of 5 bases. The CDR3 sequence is CASSYSGKQYF. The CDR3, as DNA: TGTGCCAGCAGTTACTCTGGAAAGCAGTACTTC.

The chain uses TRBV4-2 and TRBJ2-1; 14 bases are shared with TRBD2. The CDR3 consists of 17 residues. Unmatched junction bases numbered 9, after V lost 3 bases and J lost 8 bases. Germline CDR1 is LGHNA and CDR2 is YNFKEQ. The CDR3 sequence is CASSHLAGLAGGYEQFF. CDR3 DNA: TGTGCCAGCAGCCATCTGGCAGGACTAGCGGGAGGTTATGAGCAGTTCTTC.

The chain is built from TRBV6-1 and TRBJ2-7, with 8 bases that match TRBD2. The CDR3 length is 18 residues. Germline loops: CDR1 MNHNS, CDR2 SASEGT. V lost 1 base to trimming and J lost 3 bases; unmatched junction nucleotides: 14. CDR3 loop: CASSEDRADRGRFYEQYF. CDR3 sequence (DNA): TGTGCCAGCAGTGAAGACAGGGCTGATCGCGGGAGGTTCTACGAGCAGTACTTC.